This TCR beta chain was documented in a study of blood T cell repertoires in COVID-19. Looking at the study overall: Acute and convalescent COVID-19 samples came from the United States, Italy and Spain.

CDR3 size: 18 residues. V lost 5 bases, J lost 6 bases, and 15 bases stayed unmatched. Germline V gene lookup returns CDR1 MNHNY and CDR2 SVGAGI (reference sequence). Original processing notes: The authors estimated nucleated cell counts from reference gene primer amplification. Sequencing was performed with immunoSEQ multiplex PCR; in TCRdb, only in-frame clones are kept and a portion is missing. The DNA was the basis for D and trimming; V, J and clone size are from that table. The sample has hundreds of thousands of clones; 75% to 90% are singletons. The sequenced material came from peripheral blood. This sequence joins TRBV6-6 and TRBJ2-2; 10 positions match TRBD1. This receptor was taken from a woman aged 55-69 years with active or convalescent COVID-19. CDR3 in amino acids: CASSLNPYVGQGAGELFF. CDR3 sequence (DNA): TGTGCCAGCAGTCTAAACCCTTATGTTGGACAGGGGGCCGGGGAGCTGTTTTTT.